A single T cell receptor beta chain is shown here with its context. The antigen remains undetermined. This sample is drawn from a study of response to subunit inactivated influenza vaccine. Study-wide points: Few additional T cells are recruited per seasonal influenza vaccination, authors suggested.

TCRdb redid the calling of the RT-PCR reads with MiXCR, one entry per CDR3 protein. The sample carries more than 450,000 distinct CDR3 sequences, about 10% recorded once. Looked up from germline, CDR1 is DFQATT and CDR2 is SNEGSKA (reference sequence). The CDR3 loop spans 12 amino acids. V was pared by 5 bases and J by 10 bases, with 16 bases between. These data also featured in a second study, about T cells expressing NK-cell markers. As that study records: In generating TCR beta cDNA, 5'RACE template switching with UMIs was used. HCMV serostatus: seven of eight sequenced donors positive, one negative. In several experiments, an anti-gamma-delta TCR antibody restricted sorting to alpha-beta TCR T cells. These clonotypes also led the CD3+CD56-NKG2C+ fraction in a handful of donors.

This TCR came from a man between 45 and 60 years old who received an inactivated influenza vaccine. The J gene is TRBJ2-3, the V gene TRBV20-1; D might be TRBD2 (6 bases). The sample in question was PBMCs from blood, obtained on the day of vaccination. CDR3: CSADRDSGAQYF. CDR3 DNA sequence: TGCAGTGCTGATCGGGACTCAGGAGCGCAGTATTTT.